Presented here are 22 T cell receptor beta chains from one specimen sequenced in a study of spatial heterogeneity in lung cancer. One entry per CDR3 protein, called by TCRdb with MiXCR from the 5' RACE reads. The sample carries about 47,000 distinct CDR3 sequences, under 8% recorded once. Time point denoted: blood at routine non-recurrence follow-up after resection. Whole RNA obtained from tumor, nontumor lung or frozen PBMC underwent sequencing without sorting. The specimen comprised PBMCs, sampled at follow-up. The receptors derive from a female donor with early-stage non-small cell lung cancer.

This clonotype appeared many times. This chain uses TRBV5-1 with TRBJ2-3, with 9 bases fitting TRBD2. CDR3 size: 16 residues. The germline gives CDR1 SGHRS, CDR2 YFSETQ. The junction had 3 bases not matched to a gene; V was cut back by 0 bases and J by 1 base. DNA for the CDR3: TGCGCCAGCAGCTTGGGAGCGGGGGGCGGCACAGATACGCAGTATTTT. Translated: CASSLGAGGGTDTQYF.

The chain recombines TRBV7-2 with TRBJ2-3; unclear D gene. In germline, CDR1 is SGHTA, CDR2 FQGNSA. Trimming removed 3 bases from V and 4 bases from J, with 2 bases in between. The CDR3 consists of 11 residues. This CDR3 reads CASSFSDTQYF. For the CDR3, the DNA is TGTGCCAGCAGCTTTTCAGATACGCAGTATTTT.

This clonotype was observed at least ten times. This chain connects TRBV6-5 to TRBJ2-7; 7 nucleotides align to TRBD1. V lost 2 bases and J lost 1; bases outside the gene matches: 5. CDR3 length equals 15 residues. From germline, CDR1 is MNHEY and CDR2 SVGAGI. The CDR3 DNA is TGTGCCAGCAGTTACCAGGGGGAGCGGTCCTACGAGCAGTACTTC. It codes for CASSYQGERSYEQYF.

The table lists this clonotype with many counts. The chain uses TRBV4-3 and TRBJ2-1; D possibly corresponds to TRBD1 (6 bases). This CDR3 comprises 13 residues. Trimming took 5 bases from V and 6 from J, leaving 11 bases between them. CDR1 and CDR2 from the germline V gene are LGHNA and YSLEER. CDR3 region: CASSGGAFNEQFF. CDR3 DNA: TGCGCCAGCAGCGGGGGCGCGTTCAATGAGCAGTTCTTC.

This clonotype was seen ten or more times. The chain is built from TRBV2 and TRBJ2-6; TRBD1 agrees at 8 bases. V lost 6 bases and J lost 0; bases outside the gene matches: 4. The germline CDR1 and CDR2 sequences are SNHLY and FYNNEI. The CDR3 is 16 amino acids. The CDR3 loop reads CASRITGGSGANVLTF. CDR3 bases: TGTGCCAGCAGAATCACAGGGGGCTCTGGGGCCAACGTCCTGACTTTC.

This clonotype was observed a few times. The V call is TRBV7-7, the J call TRBJ2-5; D may correspond to TRBD1 or TRBD2 (7 bases each). The CDR3 has 14 amino acids. The V gene's germline CDR1 is SSHAT and CDR2 FNYEAQ (reference sequence). V dropped 5 bases and J dropped 5 bases, with 15 bases sitting between them. The CDR3 loop reads CASSIRQGGETQYF. The CDR3 DNA follows: TGTGCCAGCAGCATCAGACAGGGAGGGGAGACCCAGTACTTC.

The V gene is TRBV7-3, the J gene TRBJ2-1; 9 nucleotides match TRBD2. V lost 5 bases to trimming and J lost 2 bases; unmatched junction nucleotides: 4. Per germline, CDR1 SGHTA and CDR2 FQGTGA. CDR3 size: 15 residues. The CDR3 bases are TGTGCCAGCAGCGCGACTAGCGGAGCCTACAATGAGCAGTTCTTC. This translates into CASSATSGAYNEQFF.

In nucleotides, the CDR3 is TGTGCCAGCAGCTTAGGGGGAGGGGAGAGTACTGAAGCTTTCTTT. Its translation: CASSLGGGESTEAFF. The chain recombines TRBV11-2 with TRBJ1-1, with D possibly TRBD1 on 5 matching bases. The germline CDR1 and CDR2 sequences are SGHAT and FQNNGV. V lost 1 base to trimming and J lost 5 bases, with 14 bases between them. CDR3 length: 15 amino acids.

The gene calls are TRBV7-9 and TRBJ2-5; TRBD2 matches 11 bases. After removal of 6 bases from V and 1 base from J, the junction contained 7 bases not matched to a gene. Germline CDR1 SEHNR, CDR2 FQNEAQ (reference sequence). The CDR3 spans 16 residues. The CDR3 reads CASRLAGTSGQETQYF. CDR3 bases: TGTGCCAGCAGGTTGGCCGGGACTAGCGGCCAAGAGACCCAGTACTTC.

At least ten counts were recorded for this clonotype. The rearrangement uses TRBV3-1 and TRBJ2-7, with D perhaps TRBD1 (6 bases). V gave up 1 base and J gave up 3 bases, with 16 bases separating them. CDR3 length: 16 residues. CDR1 is LGHDT and CDR2 is YNNKEL in the germline V gene (reference sequence). The CDR3 region has the DNA TGTGCCAGCAGCCAAGGGGGGCCGGGGACAATCTACGAGCAGTACTTC. It encodes CASSQGGPGTIYEQYF.

A remark on this clonotype: Likely a read error: the CDR3 ends without its conserved phenylalanine or tryptophan. The gene calls are TRBV30 and TRBJ1-1, with D perhaps matching TRBD1 (6 bases). Trimming removed 6 bases at V and 2 bases at J, with 13 bases between. Germline V gene sequence: CDR1 GTSNPN, CDR2 SVGIG (reference sequence). This CDR3 region has 13 residues. The CDR3 DNA follows: TGTGCCTGTGCGGGGGGGCGAAACACTGAAGCTTTCTCT. It encodes CACAGGRNTEAFS.

This clonotype was counted a few times. The CDR3 region has the DNA TGTGCCGCTAAGGGCCTCCCAGATACGCAGTATTTT. It specifies CAAKGLPDTQYF. This rearrangement joins TRBV2 to TRBJ2-3, with D uncertain. The germline V gene has CDR1 SNHLY and CDR2 FYNNEI. The V end was cut by 11 bases, the J end by 4 bases, with 13 bases between. The CDR3 runs 12 residues.

The chain employs TRBV20-1 and TRBJ2-7, with TRBD2 identical over 8 bases. Trimming took 0 bases from V and 11 from J; bases not matched to a gene: 6. The CDR3 sequence is 12 residues long. Germline values: CDR1 DFQATT, CDR2 SNEGSKA (reference sequence). The CDR3 spells CSARDILAVEYF. The DNA of the CDR3 is TGCAGTGCTAGAGATATACTAGCGGTGGAGTACTTC.

About this clonotype itself: At one end the junction does not follow the germline gene, possibly because of a read error. The gene calls are TRBV20-1 and TRBJ2-7; a weak D match, TRBD2 (6 bases). Germline values: CDR1 DFQATT, CDR2 SNEGSKA (reference sequence). There are 16 residues in the CDR3. CDR3 amino acids: CSAMGGAAASSYERYF. The CDR3 nucleotides are TGCAGTGCTATGGGCGGGGCAGCCGCTAGCTCCTACGAGCGGTACTTC.

This clonotype occurred many times. The rearrangement uses TRBV28 and TRBJ2-4; 12 nucleotides agree with TRBD2. This CDR3 has 16 residues. CDR1 and CDR2 from the germline V gene are MDHEN and SYDVKM. V shed 4 bases and J 11 bases; nucleotides not matched to a gene: 12. CDR3 nucleotide sequence: TGTGCCAGCAGTTCCGGCCGAGGACTAGCGGGGCACCTTCAGTACTTC. The encoded protein is CASSSGRGLAGHLQYF.

On this clonotype itself: A much larger clone sits a single nucleotide away, making a read error possible. The chain combines TRBV18 with TRBJ1-5, with 9 bases that match TRBD1. The CDR3 has 14 residues. Germline lookup yields CDR1 KGHSH and CDR2 LQKENI. The CDR3 bases are TGTGTCAGCTCACCTGGGGACAGGGAGCAGCCCCAGCATTTT. Protein product: CVSSPGDREQPQHF.

The chain joins TRBV10-2 to TRBJ1-5; TRBD1 agrees at 7 bases. Germline V gene lookup returns CDR1 WSHSY and CDR2 SAAADI. The V and J ends lost 7 bases and 5 bases, in that order; junction bases with no gene match: 11. The CDR3 has 15 residues. Here the CDR3 reads CASTESGGGYQPQHF. The CDR3 DNA follows: TGCGCCAGCACCGAATCAGGGGGTGGGTATCAGCCCCAGCATTTT.

This clonotype was seen a handful of times. V is TRBV29-1 and J is TRBJ2-7, with D possibly matching TRBD1 (6 bases). The CDR3 loop spans 13 amino acids. Trimming pared 2 bases from V and 3 bases from J, leaving 11 bases between. The germline gives CDR1 SQVTM, CDR2 ANQGSEA. The CDR3 bases are TGCAGCGTTGAAAGGCAGGGGAGCTACGAGCAGTACTTC. Translation: CSVERQGSYEQYF.

This clonotype was seen repeatedly, ten times or more. The J gene is TRBJ2-1, the V gene TRBV5-1; D possibly corresponds to TRBD2 (6 bases). Germline loops: CDR1 SGHRS, CDR2 YFSETQ. V was trimmed by 4 bases and J by 9 bases, leaving 17 bases between them. The length of the CDR3 is 14 residues. In nucleotides, the CDR3 is TGCGCCAGCAGCCCCGGGGGATTTCGGGGTGAGCAGTTCTTC. Its protein product is CASSPGGFRGEQFF.

This clonotype was picked up many times. The CDR3 loop reads CASSYLAIVETQYF. The CDR3 bases are TGTGCCAGCAGTTACTTGGCTATCGTAGAGACCCAGTACTTC. The rearrangement links TRBV6-2 or TRBV6-3 to TRBJ2-5; D unresolved. Deletions cut 1 base from V and 4 bases from J, with 10 bases between. This CDR3 is built from 14 residues. Germline lookup yields CDR1 MNHEY and CDR2 SVGEGT.

The chain joins TRBV28 to TRBJ2-2, with a weak D call TRBD1 (6 bases). V was trimmed by 11 bases and J by 5 bases, leaving 12 bases between them. The CDR3 extends over 12 amino acids. The germline V gene encodes CDR1 MDHEN and CDR2 SYDVKM. The DNA of the CDR3 is TGTGCCTGGCAGGGGAGAACCGGGGAGCTGTTTTTT. This gives the protein CAWQGRTGELFF.

This clonotype appeared many times. V gene TRBV2 combines with J gene TRBJ2-2; D gene ambiguous. Trimming took off 10 bases at V and 3 bases at J, with 12 bases between the two ends. This CDR3 has 13 amino acids. Germline-derived CDR1 and CDR2 are SNHLY and FYNNEI. This CDR3 reads CATVRTDTGELFF. The CDR3 DNA sequence: TGTGCCACCGTGCGCACCGACACCGGGGAGCTGTTTTTT.